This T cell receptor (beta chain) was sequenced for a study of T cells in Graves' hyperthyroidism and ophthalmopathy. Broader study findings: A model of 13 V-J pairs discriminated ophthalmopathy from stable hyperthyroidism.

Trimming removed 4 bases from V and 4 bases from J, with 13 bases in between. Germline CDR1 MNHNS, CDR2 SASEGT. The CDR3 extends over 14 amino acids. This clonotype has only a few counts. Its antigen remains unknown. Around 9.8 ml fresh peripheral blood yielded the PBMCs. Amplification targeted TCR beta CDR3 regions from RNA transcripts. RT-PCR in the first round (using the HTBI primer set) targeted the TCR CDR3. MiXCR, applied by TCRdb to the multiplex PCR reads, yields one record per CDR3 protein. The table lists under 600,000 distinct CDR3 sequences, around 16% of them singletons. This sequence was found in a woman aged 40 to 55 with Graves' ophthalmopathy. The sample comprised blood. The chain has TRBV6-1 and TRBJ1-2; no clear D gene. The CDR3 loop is CASSAIRAGYGYTF. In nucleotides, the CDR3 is TGTGCCAGCAGTGCGATCCGTGCTGGCTATGGCTACACCTTC.